This T cell receptor beta chain was identified during a study of blood T cell repertoires in COVID-19. The table came from immunoSEQ multiplex PCR; TCRdb's copy has only in-frame clones and leaves some out. The sample lists about 20,000 clones, about 90% seen once, with roughly 3.7% in the top ten. This receptor was identified in a human donor in a cohort sampled during active COVID-19. The source material was peripheral blood.

The CDR3 DNA reads as TGCGCCAGCAGCCAGGGGGGAGCGGGAGGCCGCAATGAGCAGTTCTTC. It codes for CASSQGGAGGRNEQFF. The genes are TRBV4-1 and TRBJ2-1; TRBD2 matches 9 bases. The CDR3 runs 16 residues. Germline CDR1 reads MGHRA; CDR2 reads YSYEKL. V was pared by 3 bases and J by 6 bases, with 9 bases of the junction left unmatched.